This T cell receptor beta chain was sequenced in a study of T cell responses to AZD1222 COVID-19 vaccine. The CDR3 spans 14 residues. CDR1 KGHSH and CDR2 LQKENI come from the germline V gene. The V end lost 6 bases, the J end lost 1 base, and 13 bases lay between the germline ends. Second doses at about 4 or about 12 weeks were pooled. TCRdb keeps only in-frame clones here, not all; method: immunoSEQ multiplex PCR. Of tens of thousands of clones in the sample, roughly nine tenths were seen once. Here the sequenced sample was peripheral blood, taken 28 days after the second AZD1222 dose. This sequence originates from an adult who received the AZD1222 COVID-19 vaccine. The V and J genes are TRBV18 and TRBJ2-7; D gene uncertain. The CDR3 coding sequence is TGTGCCAGCTCTCCGTATACAGCATCCTACGAGCAGTACTTC. Protein: CASSPYTASYEQYF.